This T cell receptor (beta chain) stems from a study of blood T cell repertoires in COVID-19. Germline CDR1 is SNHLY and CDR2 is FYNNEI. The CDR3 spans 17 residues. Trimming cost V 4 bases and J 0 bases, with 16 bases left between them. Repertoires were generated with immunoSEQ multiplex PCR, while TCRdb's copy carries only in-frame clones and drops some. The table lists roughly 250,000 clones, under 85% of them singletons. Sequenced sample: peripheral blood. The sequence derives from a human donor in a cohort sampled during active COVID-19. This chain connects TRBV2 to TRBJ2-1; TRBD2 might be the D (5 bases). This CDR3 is CASSVTGIFYSYNEQFF. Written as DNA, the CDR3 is TGTGCCAGCAGTGTGACCGGGATCTTCTACTCCTACAATGAGCAGTTCTTC.